The 5 T cell receptor beta chains below were found in one sample sequenced in a study of CD8 T cells in ankylosing spondylitis. A single record per CDR3 protein comes from TCRdb applying MiXCR to the 5' RACE reads. The top ten hold less than 7.5% of the sample, which has around 250,000 distinct CDR3 sequences, about 10% seen once. The sample was blood, either unsorted or a sorted T cell fraction (not recorded which). Receptor source: a male donor with ankylosing spondylitis or in good health (not recorded which).

This clonotype was recorded at least ten times. V is TRBV7-6 and J is TRBJ2-1, with D perhaps TRBD2 (6 bases). Trimming stripped 5 bases from V and 7 bases from J, with 18 bases between. Germline lookup yields CDR1 SGHVS and CDR2 FNYEAQ. This CDR3 is built from 15 residues. CDR3 nucleotide sequence: TGTGCCAGCAGCCCTAGAATGGTAGCGGAGAATGAGCAGTTCTTC. Its translation is CASSPRMVAENEQFF.

This clonotype was seen a few times. J is TRBJ1-4 and V is TRBV7-2; D not resolved. This CDR3 has 14 residues. Germline V gives CDR1 SGHTA, CDR2 FQGNSA. Between the trimmed V and J ends, which lost 5 bases and 11 bases, there was a span of 18 bases. The DNA of the CDR3 is TGTGCCAGCAGCCCCGTACTCAGTGGCAGTAAACTGTTTTTT. This gives the protein CASSPVLSGSKLFF. The complete variable domain, with remaining parts taken from reference TRBV7-2 and TRBJ1-4, reads GAGVSQSPSNKVTEKGKDVELRCDPISGHTALYWYRQSLGQGLEFLIYFQGNSAPDKSGLPSDRFSAERTGGSVSTLTIQRTQQEDSAVYLCASSPVLSGSKLFFGSGTQLSVL.

This sequence joins TRBV2 and TRBJ2-7; 10 bases are a match to TRBD1. V shed 6 bases and J 4 bases; nucleotides not matched to a gene: 9. The CDR3 contains 15 residues. Germline V gene data show CDR1 as SNHLY and CDR2 as FYNNEI. The DNA of the CDR3 is TGTGCCAGCAGGTCCGGGACAGGGGATTTTTACGAGCAGTACTTC. Protein: CASRSGTGDFYEQYF.

This clonotype was counted between two and nine times. This chain links TRBV25-1 with TRBJ2-2, with D possibly matching TRBD2 (5 bases). The CDR3 totals 18 residues. CDR1 is MGHDK, CDR2 SYGVNS, per germline. Trimming took 3 bases from V and 6 from J, leaving 23 bases between them. The CDR3 here is CASSDSSPRKLAAGELFF. CDR3 DNA: TGTGCCAGCAGTGATTCGTCCCCTAGGAAGCTAGCCGCCGGGGAGCTGTTTTTT.

This clonotype was seen ten or more times. The gene calls are TRBV27 and TRBJ1-4, with D perhaps matching TRBD1 (5 bases). The CDR3 runs to 15 residues. Trimming pared 4 bases from V and 4 bases from J, leaving 13 bases between. Germline assignment: CDR1 MNHEY and CDR2 SMNVEV (reference sequence). The CDR3 loop reads CASSSAGAGNEKLFF. The CDR3 DNA is TGTGCCAGCAGTTCGGCCGGGGCGGGTAATGAAAAACTGTTTTTT. Together with reference TRBV27 and TRBJ1-4, the CDR3 gives the full variable domain: EAQVTQNPRYLITVTGKKLTVTCSQNMNHEYMSWYRQDPGLGLRQIYYSMNVEVTDKGDVPEGYKVSRKEKRNFPLILESPSPNQTSLYFCASSSAGAGNEKLFFGSGTQLSVL.